The rows below give T cell receptor beta chains drawn from one sample of a study of vaccination and CD4 T cells after COVID-19. Via MiXCR, TCRdb re-called the PCR reads, giving one row per CDR3 protein. The table has roughly 6,800 distinct CDR3 sequences, 33% seen once; the top ten hold roughly a tenth. These receptors are not linked to any known antigen. Sequenced sample: CD4+ T cells from blood, cultured in vitro. The receptors were gathered from a human donor in good health. CDR3s include the opening cysteine and the closing phenylalanine or tryptophan. A D gene is named only where the DNA matches it firmly. Clone size is not always given. Where it is, it says once, few, many or a class for expanded clones.

>TRBJ2-7|TRBV21-1|NA|NA
CASSKGGQGHSYEQYF
TGTGCCAGCAGCAAAGGGGGACAGGGTCACTCCTACGAGCAGTACTTC
>TRBJ1-3|TRBV7-9|NA|NA
CASRASSGNTIYF
TGTGCCAGCAGGGCCAGCTCTGGAAACACCATATATTTT
>TRBJ1-2|TRBV28|TRBD1|few
CASSPPGQALRWIAF
TGTGCCAGCAGTCCTCCGGGACAGGCCCTTCGGTGGATCGCCTTC
>TRBJ2-1|TRBV7-3|TRBD2|few
CASSWGLGPYNEQFF
TGTGCCAGCAGCTGGGGACTAGGGCCCTACAATGAGCAGTTCTTC
>TRBJ2-5|TRBV7-2|TRBD1|NA
CASSRGQGQETQYF
TGTGCCAGCAGCCGCGGACAGGGGCAAGAGACCCAGTACTTC
>TRBJ2-5|TRBV15|TRBD1|medium-sized
CATGQGRQETQYF
TGTGCCACCGGACAGGGGCGGCAAGAGACCCAGTACTTC
>TRBJ2-1|TRBV15|NA|NA
CATSRAGFGEQFF
TGTGCCACCAGCAGAGCCGGTTTTGGTGAGCAGTTCTTC
>TRBJ1-2|TRBV7-2|TRBD1|NA
CASRTPGQGLGYTF
TGTGCCAGCAGGACACCGGGACAGGGGCTAGGCTACACCTTC
>TRBJ1-2|TRBV7-6|TRBD1|NA
CASSPQETGFDYGYTF
TGTGCCAGCAGCCCCCAAGAGACAGGGTTCGACTATGGCTACACCTTC
>TRBJ2-5|TRBV7-2|TRBD1|few
CASSSGQVQETQYF
TGTGCCAGCAGCTCCGGACAGGTTCAAGAGACCCAGTACTTC
>TRBJ2-7|TRBV28|NA|NA
CASRLGVHEQYF
TGTGCCAGCAGGTTGGGGGTCCACGAGCAGTACTTC
>TRBJ2-5|TRBV7-2|TRBD2|NA
CASSLGIAGGKETQYF
TGTGCCAGCAGTTTAGGGATAGCGGGAGGAAAAGAGACCCAGTACTTC
>TRBJ2-7|TRBV19|NA|NA
CASSISSEQYF
TGTGCCAGTAGTATTTCCTCCGAGCAGTACTTC
>TRBJ2-5|TRBV20-1|NA|few
CSASFTITRQETQYF
TGCAGTGCTAGTTTCACTATCACCCGCCAAGAGACCCAGTACTTC
>TRBJ2-3|TRBV20-1|TRBD1|few
CSASGTGGTDTQYF
TGCAGTGCTTCCGGGACAGGGGGCACAGATACGCAGTATTTT
>TRBJ1-2|TRBV6-2/TRBV6-3|NA|few
CASSYGGTYGYTF
TGTGCCAGCAGTTATGGCGGGACCTATGGCTACACCTTC
>TRBJ1-1|TRBV27|NA|NA
CASSSGGILQAFF
TGTGCCAGCAGTTCGGGGGGGATCCTGCAAGCTTTCTTT
>TRBJ2-7|TRBV20-1|NA|medium-sized
CSALPRGYGYEQYF
TGCAGTGCCCTCCCGAGGGGATACGGCTACGAGCAGTACTTC
>TRBJ2-2|TRBV24-1|NA|NA
CATSDTGPTGELFF
TGTGCCACCAGTGATACAGGTCCCACGGGGGAGCTGTTTTTT
>TRBJ2-1|TRBV5-4|NA|NA
CASSSLDRNNEQFF
TGTGCCAGCAGCTCCCTGGACAGAAACAATGAGCAGTTCTTC
>TRBJ2-1|TRBV7-9|NA|NA
CASSHGARGLDNEQFF
TGTGCCAGCAGCCACGGGGCCCGGGGGCTCGACAATGAGCAGTTCTTC
>TRBJ2-7|TRBV20-1|NA|few
CSARQYEQYF
TGCAGTGCTAGACAGTACGAGCAGTACTTC
>TRBJ1-1|TRBV7-9|NA|few
CASSLARGSDTEAFF
TGTGCCAGCAGCTTAGCGCGCGGTAGCGACACTGAAGCTTTCTTT